The clone carrying this T cell receptor (beta chain) has at least ten counts. What it recognizes is unknown. This entry is derived from a study of human T cells and chemical hapten exposure. TCRdb reprocessed the RACE reads via MiXCR and lists one record per CDR3 protein. This repertoire shows about 50,000 distinct CDR3 sequences, 3.5% to 4.5% found once; its top ten account for roughly 1.7%. Germline V lookup: CDR1 GTSNPN, CDR2 SVGIG (reference sequence). With 2 bases removed from V and 7 bases from J, the gap between germline ends came to 24 bases. This CDR3 comprises 16 residues. Indicated time point: healthy volunteer bleed at 2 weeks. The authors extracted total RNA from unfractionated whole blood. Study-wide findings and caveats: TCRs above 1 in 1000 frequency did not change with DPC sensitization.

The TCR originated in a female donor in good health. Some clones in this sample may be carry-over from other donors' samples. The chain combines TRBV30 with TRBJ2-7; weak D call: TRBD2 (5 bases). Sample: whole blood. CDR3 sequence (DNA): TGTGCCTGGAGTCCGACGAACGGGGTCCCCAGGCGGGAGCAGTACTTC. This gives the protein CAWSPTNGVPRREQYF.